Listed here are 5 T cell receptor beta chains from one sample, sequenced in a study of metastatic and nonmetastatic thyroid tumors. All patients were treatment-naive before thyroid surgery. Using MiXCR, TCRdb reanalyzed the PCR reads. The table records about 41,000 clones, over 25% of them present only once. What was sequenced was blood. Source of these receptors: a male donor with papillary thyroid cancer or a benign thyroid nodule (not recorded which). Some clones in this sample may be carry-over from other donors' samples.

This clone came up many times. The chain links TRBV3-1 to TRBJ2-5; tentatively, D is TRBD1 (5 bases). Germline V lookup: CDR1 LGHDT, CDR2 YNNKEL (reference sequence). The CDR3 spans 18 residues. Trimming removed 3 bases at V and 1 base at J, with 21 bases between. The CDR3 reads CASSHRFKRQKIQETQYF. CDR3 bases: TGTGCCAGCAGCCATAGGTTTAAGAGACAGAAGATCCAAGAGACCCAGTACTTC.

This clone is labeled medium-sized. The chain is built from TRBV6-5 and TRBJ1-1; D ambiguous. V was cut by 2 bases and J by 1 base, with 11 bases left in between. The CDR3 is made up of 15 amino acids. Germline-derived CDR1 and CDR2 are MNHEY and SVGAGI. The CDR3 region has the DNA TGTGCCAGCAGTTACGTCGGTCAGAGGAACACTGAAGCTTTCTTT. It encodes CASSYVGQRNTEAFF.

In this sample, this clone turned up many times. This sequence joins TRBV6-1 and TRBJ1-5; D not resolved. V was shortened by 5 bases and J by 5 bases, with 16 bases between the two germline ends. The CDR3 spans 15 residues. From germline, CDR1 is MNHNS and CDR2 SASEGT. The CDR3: CASSPQEDGDQPQHF. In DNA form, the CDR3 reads TGTGCCAGCAGTCCCCAGGAAGACGGGGATCAGCCCCAGCATTTT.

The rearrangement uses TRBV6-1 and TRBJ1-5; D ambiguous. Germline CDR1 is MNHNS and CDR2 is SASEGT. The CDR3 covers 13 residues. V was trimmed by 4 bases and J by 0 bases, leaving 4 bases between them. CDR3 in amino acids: CASSGNSNQPQHF. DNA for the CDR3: TGTGCCAGCAGTGGCAATAGCAATCAGCCCCAGCATTTT.

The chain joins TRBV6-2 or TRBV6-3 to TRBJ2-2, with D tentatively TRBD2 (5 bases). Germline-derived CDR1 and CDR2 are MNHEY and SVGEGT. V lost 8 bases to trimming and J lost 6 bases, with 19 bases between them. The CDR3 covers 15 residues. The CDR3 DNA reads TGTGCCAGCCTGCCGGGGTCAGTTAATTCCGGGGAGCTGTTTTTT. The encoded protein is CASLPGSVNSGELFF.